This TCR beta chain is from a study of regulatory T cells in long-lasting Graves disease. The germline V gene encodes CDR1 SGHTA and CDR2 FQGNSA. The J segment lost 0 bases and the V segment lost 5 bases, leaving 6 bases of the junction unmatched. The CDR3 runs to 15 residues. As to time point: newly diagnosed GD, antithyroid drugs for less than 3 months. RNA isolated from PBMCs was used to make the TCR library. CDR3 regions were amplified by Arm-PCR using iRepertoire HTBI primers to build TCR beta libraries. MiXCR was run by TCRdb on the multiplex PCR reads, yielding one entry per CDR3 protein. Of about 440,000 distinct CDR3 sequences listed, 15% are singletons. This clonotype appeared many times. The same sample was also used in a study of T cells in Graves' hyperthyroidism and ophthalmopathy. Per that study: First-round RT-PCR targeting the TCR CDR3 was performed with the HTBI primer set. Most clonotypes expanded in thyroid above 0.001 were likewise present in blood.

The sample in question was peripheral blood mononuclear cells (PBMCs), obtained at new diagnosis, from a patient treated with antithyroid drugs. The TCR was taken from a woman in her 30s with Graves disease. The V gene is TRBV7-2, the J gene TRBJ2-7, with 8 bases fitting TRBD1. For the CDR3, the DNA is TGTGCCAGCAGCGCAAGGACAGGGAGCTCCTACGAGCAGTACTTC. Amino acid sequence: CASSARTGSSYEQYF.